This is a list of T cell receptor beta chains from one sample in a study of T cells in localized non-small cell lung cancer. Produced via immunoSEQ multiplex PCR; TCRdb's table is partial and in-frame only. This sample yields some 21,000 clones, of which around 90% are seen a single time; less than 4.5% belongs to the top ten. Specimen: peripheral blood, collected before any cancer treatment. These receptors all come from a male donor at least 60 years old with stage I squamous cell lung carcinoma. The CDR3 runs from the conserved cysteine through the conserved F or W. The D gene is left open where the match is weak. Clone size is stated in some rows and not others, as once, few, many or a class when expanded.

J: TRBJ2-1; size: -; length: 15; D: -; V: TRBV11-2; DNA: TGTGCCAGCAGCTTTGGGACTCCCTCCTACAATGAGCAGTTCTTC; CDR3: CASSFGTPSYNEQFF
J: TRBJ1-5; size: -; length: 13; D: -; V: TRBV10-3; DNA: TGTGCCATCATGGAGGATAGCAATCAGCCCCAGCATTTT; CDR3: CAIMEDSNQPQHF
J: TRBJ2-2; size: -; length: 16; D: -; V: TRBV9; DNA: TGTGCCAGCAGCGTAGCCTCCGGAGTCGGCACCGGGGAGCTGTTTTTT; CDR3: CASSVASGVGTGELFF
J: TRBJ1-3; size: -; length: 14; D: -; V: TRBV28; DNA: TGTGCCAGCAGTCCTAGCGGGGCCGGAAACACCATATATTTT; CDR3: CASSPSGAGNTIYF
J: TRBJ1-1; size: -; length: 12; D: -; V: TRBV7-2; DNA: TGTGCCAGCAGCTTACCTACAGGGGAAGCTTTCTTT; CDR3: CASSLPTGEAFF
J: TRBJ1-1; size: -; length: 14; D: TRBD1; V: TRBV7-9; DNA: TGTGCCAGCAGCCTGGGACAGGCGAACACTGAAGCTTTCTTT; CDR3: CASSLGQANTEAFF
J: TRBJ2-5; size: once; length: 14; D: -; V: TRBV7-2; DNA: TGTGCCAGCAGCTCCTTCTCCGCCCAAGAGACCCAGTACTTC; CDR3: CASSSFSAQETQYF
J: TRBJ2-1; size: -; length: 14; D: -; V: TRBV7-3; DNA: TGTGCCAGCAGCTTCCTCTCGATGCAGGGTGAGCAGTTCTTC; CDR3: CASSFLSMQGEQFF
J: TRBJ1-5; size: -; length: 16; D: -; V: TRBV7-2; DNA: TGTGCCAGCAGCTTAGTAGGGTCTGATAGCAATCAGCCCCAGCATTTT; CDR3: CASSLVGSDSNQPQHF
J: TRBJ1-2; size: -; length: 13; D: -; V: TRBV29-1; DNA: TGCAGCGTTGAAAGCGGCAGCCGCTATGGCTACACCTTC; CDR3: CSVESGSRYGYTF
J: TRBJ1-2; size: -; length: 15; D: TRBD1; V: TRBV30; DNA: TGTGCCTGGACCGTGGGGGACAGGGGTCGCTATGGCTACACCTTC; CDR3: CAWTVGDRGRYGYTF
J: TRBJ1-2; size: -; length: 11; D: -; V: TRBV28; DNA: TGTGCCAGCAGTTTAGAGGGAGGCTACACCTTC; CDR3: CASSLEGGYTF
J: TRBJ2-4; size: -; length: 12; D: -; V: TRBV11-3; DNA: TGTGCCAGCAGCCCGGACAATAACATTCAGTACTTC; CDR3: CASSPDNNIQYF
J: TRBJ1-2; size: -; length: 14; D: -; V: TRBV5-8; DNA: TGTGCCAGCACCGGGGGGCCCTCGTACTATGGCTACACCTTC; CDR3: CASTGGPSYYGYTF
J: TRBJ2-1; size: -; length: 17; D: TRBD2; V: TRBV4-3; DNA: TGCGCCAGCAGCCAAGATTTGGTCGGGAGGTCCTACAATGAGCAGTTCTTC; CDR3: CASSQDLVGRSYNEQFF
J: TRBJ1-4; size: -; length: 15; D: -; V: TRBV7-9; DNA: TGTGCCAGCAGCTTACTTTCAGGGGCGAATGAAAAACTGTTTTTT; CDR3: CASSLLSGANEKLFF
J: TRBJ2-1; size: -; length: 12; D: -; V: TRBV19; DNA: TGTGCCAGTAGTGGCCTGGCCAATGAGCAGTTCTTC; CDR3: CASSGLANEQFF
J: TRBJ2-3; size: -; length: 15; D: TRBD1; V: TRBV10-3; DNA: TGTGCCATCAGCGCTGACAGGGCGCAGGCAGATACGCAGTATTTT; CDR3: CAISADRAQADTQYF
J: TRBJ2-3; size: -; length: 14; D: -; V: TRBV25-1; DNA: TGTGCCAGCAGTGCCACAGGTAGCACAGATACGCAGTATTTT; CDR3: CASSATGSTDTQYF
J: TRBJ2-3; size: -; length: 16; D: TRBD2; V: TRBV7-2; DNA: TGTGCCAGCAGCTTAGGACTAGCGGGAAGAGCAGATACGCAGTATTTT; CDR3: CASSLGLAGRADTQYF
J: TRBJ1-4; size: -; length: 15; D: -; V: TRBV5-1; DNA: TGCGCCAGCAGCTTGGCCGCGGCGTCGGATGAAAAACTGTTTTTT; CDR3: CASSLAAASDEKLFF
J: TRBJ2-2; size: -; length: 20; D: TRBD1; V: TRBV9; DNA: TGTGCCAGCAGCTCCAAGCCCGGACAGGGGCTTTACTCAAACACCGGGGAGCTGTTTTTT; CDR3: CASSSKPGQGLYSNTGELFF
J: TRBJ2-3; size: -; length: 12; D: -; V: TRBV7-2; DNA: TGTGCCAGCAGCTTCTCCCAATTGAGGCAGTATTTT; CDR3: CASSFSQLRQYF
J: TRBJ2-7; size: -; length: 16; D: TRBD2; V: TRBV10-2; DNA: TGCGCCAGCAGGAAGAATACTAGCGGGAGGTTCTACGAGCAGTACTTC; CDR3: CASRKNTSGRFYEQYF
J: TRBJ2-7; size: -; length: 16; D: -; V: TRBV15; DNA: TGTGCCACCAGCAAACACCCCGAACAGGGCTCCTACGAGCAGTACTTC; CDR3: CATSKHPEQGSYEQYF
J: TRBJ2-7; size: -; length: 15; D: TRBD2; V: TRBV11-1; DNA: TGTGCCAGCAGCATCCGACTAGCGGGGTCCTACGAGCAGTACTTC; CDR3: CASSIRLAGSYEQYF
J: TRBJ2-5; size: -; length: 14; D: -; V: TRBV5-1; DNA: TGCGCCAGCAGCCCCCAAGGCAACCAAGAGACCCAGTACTTC; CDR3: CASSPQGNQETQYF
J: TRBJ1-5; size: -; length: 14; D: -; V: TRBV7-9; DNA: TGTGCCAGCAGCTTGTCACAGGGAAATCAGCCCCAGCATTTT; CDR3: CASSLSQGNQPQHF
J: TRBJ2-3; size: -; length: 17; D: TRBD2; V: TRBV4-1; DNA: TGCGCCAGCAGGTTCACTGGGACTAGCCAAGGCACAGATACGCAGTATTTT; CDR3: CASRFTGTSQGTDTQYF